The source of this TCR beta chain is a study of T cell repertoires in cytomegalovirus infection (dated by TCRdb to about 2019). In the study overall: The peptide stimulations were aimed at well-studied HLA-B-restricted epitopes as well as recently identified HLA-C-restricted CMV epitopes, whose presentation resists viral immunomodulation. Because public TCR beta signatures pointed to carriage of CMV infection together with the matching HLA type, the HLA type of each donor mattered for the analysis. The study at large found these results: The ex vivo response was dominated by HLA-C-restricted CMV-specific TCR beta clonotypes, which also provided the single most frequent clonotype in two of eight donors. Carriers of CMV infection plus the relevant HLA type were discriminated by the cumulative frequency of public TCR beta family members in the study cohort and in an independent approximately 360-donor cohort.

The listed sequencing device is Illumina HiSeq 1500. The raw public data were reprocessed by TCRdb itself: fastp quality trimming at Q25, MiXCR clonotype calling, in-frame beta chains only. Under each unique CDR3 protein, matching rows form one entry showing the most common genes and DNA. Counted in this sample were tens of thousands of distinct CDR3 sequences; roughly a quarter of them appeared once. The top ten clonotypes cover approximately 48% of the sample. Notes on this clonotype: No cognate antigen has been identified for it. Base qualities were left out, and no much larger clone turns up one base away.

This specimen's treatment or condition label, interpreted: in vitro stimulation with specific CMV peptide epitopes to enrich CMV-specific T cells. The CDR3 starts with the cysteine, ends with the phenylalanine, and has 12 residues. Only CDR3 DNA is held: 36 bases, read in frame from base 1. As encoded in the germline V gene, CDR1 is SQVTM while CDR2 is ANQGSEA. V is cut by 8 bases and J by 2 bases, and the space between the germline ends is 11 bases. Sample: CD8+ T cells from cultured PBMCs, taken from culture after CMV antigen stimulation. This TCR derives from a human donor in good health (CMV status not recorded). Some clones in this sample may be carry-over from other donors' samples. Recombination joined TRBV29-1 with TRBJ2-3; the D gene is not confidently resolved. CDR3 loop: CSTRKFTDTQYF. The nucleotides read TGCAGCACGCGGAAGTTCACAGATACGCAGTATTTT.